Included here is one T cell receptor beta chain sequence, with context. Its specificity is not known. This sample is drawn from a study of cytomegalovirus exposure and HLA in healthy donors. The PCR contained 60 Vbeta and 13 Jbeta primers. Libraries were prepared by immunoSEQ multiplex PCR; TCRdb keeps only in-frame clonotypes and omits some of them. The sample lists about 180,000 clones, 77% occurring once. From germline, CDR1 is GTSNPN and CDR2 SVGIG (reference sequence). There are 16 residues in the CDR3. V was shortened by 2 bases and J by 7 bases, with 21 bases between the two germline ends. Points from the study as a whole: In an earlier analysis, in 620 or so donors, most V segments appeared productive either ~90% or ~30% of the time. Altogether, 160 or so TCR beta chains were recorded as cytomegalovirus-associated.

The sequenced sample consisted of PBMCs. This receptor was taken from a woman aged 60-70 years in good health and CMV-seropositive. The V call is TRBV30, the J call TRBJ1-5; a weak D match, TRBD1 (5 bases). The chain's CDR3 is CAWSLGGSEGRQPQHF. The CDR3 region has the DNA TGTGCCTGGAGTTTGGGGGGGTCAGAGGGGAGGCAGCCCCAGCATTTT. Using reference TRBV30 and TRBJ1-5 for the parts outside the CDR3, the full variable domain is SQTIHQWPATLVQPVGSPLSLECTVEGTSNPNLYWYRQAAGRGLQLLFYSVGIGQISSEVPQNLSASRPQDRQFILSSKKLLLSDSGFYLCAWSLGGSEGRQPQHFGDGTRLSIL.